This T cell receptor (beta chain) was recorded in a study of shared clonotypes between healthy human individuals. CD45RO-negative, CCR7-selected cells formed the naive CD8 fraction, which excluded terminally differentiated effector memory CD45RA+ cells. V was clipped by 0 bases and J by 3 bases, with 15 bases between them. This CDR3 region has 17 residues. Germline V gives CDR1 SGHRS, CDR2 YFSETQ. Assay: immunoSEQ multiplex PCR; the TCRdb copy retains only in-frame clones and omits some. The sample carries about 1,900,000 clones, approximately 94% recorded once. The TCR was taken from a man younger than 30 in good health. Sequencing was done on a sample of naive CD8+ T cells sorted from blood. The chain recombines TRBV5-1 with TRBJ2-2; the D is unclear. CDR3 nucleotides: TGCGCCAGCAGCTTGGTAGGTCTCACTGGGGACACCGGGGAGCTGTTTTTT. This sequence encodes CASSLVGLTGDTGELFF.